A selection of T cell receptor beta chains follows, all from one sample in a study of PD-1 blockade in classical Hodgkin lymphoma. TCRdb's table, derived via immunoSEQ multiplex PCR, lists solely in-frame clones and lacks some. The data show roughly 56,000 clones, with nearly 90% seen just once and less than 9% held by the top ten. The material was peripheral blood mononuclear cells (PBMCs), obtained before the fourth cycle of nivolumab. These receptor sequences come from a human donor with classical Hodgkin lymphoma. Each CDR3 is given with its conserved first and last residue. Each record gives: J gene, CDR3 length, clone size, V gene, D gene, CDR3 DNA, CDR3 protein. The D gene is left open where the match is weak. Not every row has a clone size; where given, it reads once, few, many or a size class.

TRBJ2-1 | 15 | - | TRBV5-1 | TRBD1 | TGCGCCAGCATAGCCACAGGGGGCGCGAATAATGAGCAGTTCTTC | CASIATGGANNEQFF
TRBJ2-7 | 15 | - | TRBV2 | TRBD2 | TGTGCCAGCAGTGAAATAGAAGCGGGGAGCTACGAGCAGTACTTC | CASSEIEAGSYEQYF
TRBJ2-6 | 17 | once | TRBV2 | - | TGTGCCAGCAGTGCGAGGGACAATTTCTCTGGGGCCAACGTCCTGACTTTC | CASSARDNFSGANVLTF
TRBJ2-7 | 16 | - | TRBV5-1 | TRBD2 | TGCGCCAGCAGCTATGACAGCGGGGGGGTACCCTACGAGCAGTACTTC | CASSYDSGGVPYEQYF
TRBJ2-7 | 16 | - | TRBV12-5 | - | TGTGCTAGTGGTTTGGTACCTGTGACAGGAGCCTACGAGCAGTACTTC | CASGLVPVTGAYEQYF
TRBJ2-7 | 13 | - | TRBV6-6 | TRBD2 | TGTGCCAGCAGTTCTAGCGGGGGACTTGAGCAGTACTTC | CASSSSGGLEQYF
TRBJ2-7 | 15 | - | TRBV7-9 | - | TGTGCCAGCAGCTTAGCTTGGCAGGGTGCCTACGAGCAGTACTTC | CASSLAWQGAYEQYF
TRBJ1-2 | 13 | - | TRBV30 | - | TGTGCCTCCCGGGAGGCACAGGGCTATGGCTACACCTTC | CASREAQGYGYTF
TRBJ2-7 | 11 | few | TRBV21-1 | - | TGTGCCAGCAGCAAAACGGTCGAGCAGTACTTC | CASSKTVEQYF
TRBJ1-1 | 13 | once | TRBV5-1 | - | TGCGCCAGCAGCTTGGGGGAGCACACTGAAGCTTTCTTT | CASSLGEHTEAFF
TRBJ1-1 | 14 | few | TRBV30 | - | TGTGCCTGGTTCTCGGGGAGAGGGAAGTCCGAAGCTTTCTTT | CAWFSGRGKSEAFF
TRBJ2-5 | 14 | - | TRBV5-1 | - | TGCGCCAGCAGCGAGTTCGGTCGGCAAGAGACCCAGTACTTC | CASSEFGRQETQYF
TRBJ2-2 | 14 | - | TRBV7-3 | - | TGTGCCAGCACCCCATTCGGTACCACCGGGGAGCTGTTTTTT | CASTPFGTTGELFF
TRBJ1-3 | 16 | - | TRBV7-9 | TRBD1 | TGTGCCAGCAGCTGGTTGGGGACAGGGTCTGGAAACACCATATATTTT | CASSWLGTGSGNTIYF
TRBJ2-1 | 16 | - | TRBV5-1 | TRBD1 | TGCGCCAGCAGCTTGTTTGGGGGACAGGGGGTGGATGAGCAGTTCTTC | CASSLFGGQGVDEQFF
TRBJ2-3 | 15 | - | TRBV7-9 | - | TGTGCCACCGACGGTCGGGGGTGGGGCACAGATACGCAGTATTTT | CATDGRGWGTDTQYF
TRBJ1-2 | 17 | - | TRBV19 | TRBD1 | TGTGCCAGTAGTATACCCAAGACAGGGGCGTCTAACTATGGCTACACCTTC | CASSIPKTGASNYGYTF
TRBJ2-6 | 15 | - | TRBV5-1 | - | TGCGCCAGCAGCTTGCCCAAAGGCGGGGCCAACGTCCTGACTTTC | CASSLPKGGANVLTF
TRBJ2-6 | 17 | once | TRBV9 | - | TGTGCCAGCAGCGTAGAATTTAAAGTTACTGGGGCCAACGTCCTGACTTTC | CASSVEFKVTGANVLTF
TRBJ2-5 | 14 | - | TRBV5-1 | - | TGCGCCAGCAGACTGCAGGGGACCCAAGAGACCCAGTACTTC | CASRLQGTQETQYF
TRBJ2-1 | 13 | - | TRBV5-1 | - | TGCGCCAGCAGCTTATCAGGGTCGGAAGGGCAGTTCTTC | CASSLSGSEGQFF
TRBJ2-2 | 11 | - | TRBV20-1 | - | TGCAGTGCTAGATTCACCGGGGAGCTGTTTTTT | CSARFTGELFF
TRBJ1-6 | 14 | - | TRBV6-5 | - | TGTGCCAGCAGCCCGCAGGGGATTAATTCACCCCTCCACTTT | CASSPQGINSPLHF
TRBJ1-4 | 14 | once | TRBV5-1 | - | TGCGCCAGCAGCTTCGGGGGGACTAATGAAAAACTGTTTTTT | CASSFGGTNEKLFF
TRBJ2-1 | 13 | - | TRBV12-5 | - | TGTGCTAGTGGAATAACAGGGTACAATGAGCAGTTCTTC | CASGITGYNEQFF
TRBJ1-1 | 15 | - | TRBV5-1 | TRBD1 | TGCGCCAGCAGCGAGGCGGGACAGTTGAACACTGAAGCTTTCTTT | CASSEAGQLNTEAFF
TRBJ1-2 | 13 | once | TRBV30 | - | TGTGCCTGGAGGGCTAGAGGTCCCTATGGCTACACCTTC | CAWRARGPYGYTF
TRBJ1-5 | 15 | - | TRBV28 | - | TGTGCCGCCCGGAATCCAGGGAGGGGCAATCAGCCCCAGCATTTT | CAARNPGRGNQPQHF
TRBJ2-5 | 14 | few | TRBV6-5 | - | TGTGCCAGCAGTCTCACCTTGTCTCAAGAGACCCAGTACTTC | CASSLTLSQETQYF